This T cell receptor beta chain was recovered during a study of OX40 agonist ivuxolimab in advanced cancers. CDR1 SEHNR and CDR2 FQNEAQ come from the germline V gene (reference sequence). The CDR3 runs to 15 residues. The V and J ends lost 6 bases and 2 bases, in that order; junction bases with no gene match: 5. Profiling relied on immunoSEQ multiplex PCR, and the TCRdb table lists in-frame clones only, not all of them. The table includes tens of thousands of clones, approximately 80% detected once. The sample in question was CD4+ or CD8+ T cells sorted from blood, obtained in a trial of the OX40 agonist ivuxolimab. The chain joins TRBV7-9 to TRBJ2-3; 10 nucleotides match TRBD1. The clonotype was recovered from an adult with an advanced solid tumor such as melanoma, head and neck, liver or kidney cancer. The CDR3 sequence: CASSPGQGNTDTQYF. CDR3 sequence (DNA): TGTGCCAGCAGTCCGGGACAGGGGAACACAGATACGCAGTATTTT.